This paragraph covers one T cell receptor (beta chain) sequence. The sample belongs to a study of T cell responses to AZD1222 COVID-19 vaccine. This CDR3 region has 14 residues. With V trimmed by 4 bases and J by 5 bases, 8 bases remained unmatched. Germline assignment: CDR1 SGHRS and CDR2 YFSETQ. Clones were read by immunoSEQ multiplex PCR, and TCRdb kept only the in-frame ones, dropping some. Found here are approximately 80,000 clones, 85% to 90% of them singletons; the top ten hold 5% to 6%. The V call is TRBV5-1, the J call TRBJ1-2; TRBD1 aligns across 7 bases. The source is an adult in good health. Specimen: peripheral blood, collected on day 0 of AZD1222 vaccination. The CDR3 reads CASSRDRKLYGYTF. The DNA for the CDR3 is TGCGCCAGCAGCCGGGACAGAAAGCTTTATGGCTACACCTTC.